This T cell receptor (beta chain) was recovered during a study of low-dose radiotherapy and immunotherapy resistance in tumors. Study context: A dose of 1 Gy per fraction every two weeks went to Cohort 2, totaling 13 Gy over 26 weeks.

Concerning this clonotype itself: The junction departs from the called germline gene at one end, perhaps through a read error.

The CDR3 runs to 15 residues. First-strand cDNA used TRAV- and TRBV-specific primers, covering alpha and beta chains. TCR amplification used 15 to 20 PCR cycles, a constant-region primer and a V-primer adapter. TCRdb independently ran MiXCR on the reads; one entry per CDR3 protein. The data show 60,000 to 90,000 distinct CDR3 sequences, with roughly 30% seen just once and over 8.5% held by the top ten. Time point denoted: before trial treatment. This rearrangement joins TRBV5-3 to TRBJ1-2; D perhaps matches TRBD1 (5 bases). TRBV5-3 is recorded as an ORF, its role being uncertain. This sequence was found in a female donor with ovarian cancer. Sample: PBMCs, taken before treatment. The chain's CDR3 is CASSSGLQDFYGYTF. In nucleotides, the CDR3 is TGTGCCAGCAGCTCGGGACTCCAGGACTTTTATGGCTACACCTTC.